This T cell receptor beta chain is from a study of control samples from healthy donors and cancer patients. The V gene end was trimmed by 5 bases and the J gene end by 8 bases; junction bases not matched to a gene: 15. The length of the CDR3 is 16 residues. The germline V gene encodes CDR1 PRHDT and CDR2 FYEKMQ (reference sequence). The table came from immunoSEQ multiplex PCR; TCRdb's copy has only in-frame clones and leaves some out. The data show 50,000 or so clones, 95% seen once. The sequence derives from a man in his thirties or forties in good health. Sequencing used blood. The chain recombines TRBV13 with TRBJ1-2, with 9 nucleotides matching TRBD1. Here the CDR3 reads CASSASGQGRRLGYTF. DNA for the CDR3: TGTGCCAGCAGCGCTAGCGGACAGGGGAGGAGGTTGGGCTACACCTTC.